Below are 31 T cell receptor beta chains sequenced from a single sample in a study of cytomegalovirus exposure and HLA in healthy donors. The PCR ran on 60 Vbeta and 13 Jbeta primers. Some clones are missing from TCRdb's copy, which holds only in-frame ones; the method was immunoSEQ multiplex PCR. The data show about 190,000 clones, 80% to 85% seen once. Sequencing was done on a sample of PBMCs. The receptors stem from a man between 35 and 55 years old in good health and CMV-seropositive.

The rearrangement links TRBV28 to TRBJ2-2, with 10 bases fitting TRBD1. Germline loops: CDR1 MDHEN, CDR2 SYDVKM. This CDR3 contains 18 residues. Germline trimming cut 5 bases from V and 3 bases from J; bases unmatched to any gene: 12. The CDR3 spells CASSALRGTGADTGELFF. DNA of the CDR3: TGTGCCAGCAGTGCCTTGAGGGGGACAGGGGCCGACACCGGGGAGCTGTTTTTT. Filled out from reference TRBV28 and TRBJ2-2, the complete variable domain reads DVKVTQSSRYLVKRTGEKVFLECVQDMDHENMFWYRQDPGLGLRLIYFSYDVKMKEKGDIPEGYSVSREKKERFSLILESASTNQTSMYLCASSALRGTGADTGELFFGEGSRLTVL.

In its sample, this clone was seen a few times. The germline gene is not matched at one end of the junction; a read error may be the cause. V usage is TRBV7-9 and J usage is TRBJ1-2; a weak D match, TRBD1 (6 bases). The V gene's germline CDR1 is SEHNR and CDR2 FQNEAQ (reference sequence). CDR3 size: 13 residues. The chain's CDR3 is CSSSLQGFDGYTF. CDR3 bases: TGTTCCAGCAGCCTACAGGGCTTCGATGGCTACACCTTC.

The genes are TRBV11-2 and TRBJ1-1; TRBD1 might be the D (6 bases). CDR1 is SGHAT, CDR2 FQNNGV, per germline. CDR3 size: 13 residues. Trimming took off 2 bases at V and 10 bases at J, with 14 bases between the two ends. This CDR3 reads CASSLRGEGGAFF. CDR3 DNA: TGTGCCAGCAGCTTACGGGGGGAGGGGGGAGCTTTCTTT.

J is TRBJ2-1 and V is TRBV11-3; D is perhaps TRBD2 (5 bases). There are 14 residues in the CDR3. V was cut by 1 base and J by 4 bases, with 8 bases left in between. The germline V gene has CDR1 SGHNT and CDR2 YENEEA. The CDR3: CASSLGWRYNEQFF. CDR3 nucleotides: TGTGCCAGCAGCTTAGGGTGGAGGTACAATGAGCAGTTCTTC.

Only a few counts were recorded for this clone. Within the sample, other DNA sequences also encode this same CDR3. V and J are TRBV5-1 and TRBJ1-5, with 8 bases identical to TRBD1. Germline trimming cut 0 bases from V and 1 base from J; bases unmatched to any gene: 3. Germline V gives CDR1 SGHRS, CDR2 YFSETQ. This CDR3 is 16 amino acids long. CDR3 coding DNA: TGCGCCAGCAGCTTGGGGACAGGGTCGAGCAATCAGCCCCAGCATTTT. This codes for CASSLGTGSSNQPQHF. The entire variable domain, with the rest obtained from reference TRBV5-1 and TRBJ1-5, is as follows: KAGVTQTPRYLIKTRGQQVTLSCSPISGHRSVSWYQQTPGQGLQFLFEYFSETQRNKGNFPGRFSGRQFSNSRSEMNVSTLELGDSALYLCASSLGTGSSNQPQHFGDGTRLSIL.

The chain links TRBV10-3 to TRBJ1-5, with no clear D. The CDR3 has 14 residues. Trimming took off 6 bases at V and 3 bases at J, with 12 bases between the two ends. The germline V gene encodes CDR1 ENHRY and CDR2 SYGVKD. The CDR3 is CAISPGVNNQPQHF. CDR3 coding DNA: TGTGCCATCAGCCCCGGGGTAAACAATCAGCCCCAGCATTTT.

This sequence joins TRBV6-5 and TRBJ2-2; TRBD1 is a possible D gene (5 bases). There are 14 residues in the CDR3. Trimming stripped 6 bases from V and 0 bases from J, with 8 bases between. Germline CDR1 is MNHEY and CDR2 is SVGAGI. The CDR3 bases are TGTGCCAGCAGAGTCAGGGCGAACACCGGGGAGCTGTTTTTT. This translates into CASRVRANTGELFF.

This chain uses TRBV11-2 with TRBJ2-5, with a weak D call TRBD1 (6 bases). The better agreement between TRBJ2-7 and the DNA end casts doubt on the J call. CDR1 and CDR2 from the germline V gene are SGHAT and FQNNGV. The CDR3 spans 12 residues. The CDR3 spells CASSSGHLEQYF. The CDR3 DNA sequence: TGTGCCAGCAGCTCGGGACATCTCGAGCAGTACTTC.

This clone turned up a few times. The chain couples TRBV4-2 to TRBJ1-5; 7 bases are shared with TRBD1. The CDR3 extends over 15 amino acids. The ends lost 0 bases at V and 4 bases at J; junction bases unmatched: 3. The V gene's germline CDR1 is LGHNA and CDR2 YNFKEQ. The CDR3 protein is CASSQDPTGNQPQHF. CDR3 sequence (DNA): TGTGCCAGCAGCCAAGATCCGACAGGGAATCAGCCCCAGCATTTT.

The genes are TRBV7-2 and TRBJ2-2; TRBD1 is a possible D gene (6 bases). Germline V gene lookup returns CDR1 SGHTA and CDR2 FQGNSA. CDR3 length equals 15 residues. Trimming shortened V by 2 bases and J by 1 base, and 8 bases separated the two germline ends. CDR3 sequence (DNA): TGTGCCAGCAGCTTAAGCAGGGGGAACACCGGGGAGCTGTTTTTT. It is translated as CASSLSRGNTGELFF.

The V call is TRBV7-2, the J call TRBJ2-3, with TRBD1 matching 7 bases. CDR3 length equals 14 residues. Germline CDR1 SGHTA, CDR2 FQGNSA. With V trimmed by 5 bases and J by 2 bases, 4 bases remained unmatched. The CDR3 DNA is TGTGCCAGCAGCCCGGGACAGCCCACAGATACGCAGTATTTT. Its translation: CASSPGQPTDTQYF.

This clone appeared a few times. The chain uses TRBV29-1 and TRBJ2-1; D might be TRBD1 (5 bases). Germline CDR1 and CDR2: SQVTM and ANQGSEA. The CDR3 contains 16 residues. V lost 4 bases, J lost 0 bases, and 16 bases lay in between. The CDR3 DNA follows: TGCAGCGTTGTCGGCTCAGGGATCAGCTCCTACAATGAGCAGTTCTTC. This sequence encodes CSVVGSGISSYNEQFF.

The chain is built from TRBV7-2 and TRBJ2-5; 10 nucleotides line up with TRBD1. Looked up from germline, CDR1 is SGHTA and CDR2 is FQGNSA. Trimming took 5 bases from V and 5 from J; bases not matched to a gene: 8. The CDR3 extends over 15 amino acids. The CDR3 DNA is TGTGCCAGCAGCGTAAGACAGGGGGCGAGGGAGACCCAGTACTTC. Protein sequence: CASSVRQGARETQYF.

This chain joins TRBV19 and TRBJ2-3, with unresolved D. The V gene lost 5 bases and the J gene lost 0 bases, with 12 bases spanning the gap. The CDR3 loop spans 15 amino acids. The germline V gene encodes CDR1 LNHDA and CDR2 SQIVND (reference sequence). Here the CDR3 DNA reads TGTGCCAGTAGTGATGGGCGAGTTAGCACAGATACGCAGTATTTT. It specifies CASSDGRVSTDTQYF.

This clone has more than one count but fewer than ten. V and J are TRBV5-6 and TRBJ2-2, with 7 nucleotides matching TRBD1. Germline V CDR1 and CDR2: SGHDT, YYEEEE. The V gene end was trimmed by 5 bases and the J gene end by 1 base; junction bases not matched to a gene: 2. The CDR3 length is 14 residues. Here the CDR3 reads CASRTGWNTGELFF. In nucleotides, the CDR3 is TGTGCCAGCAGGACAGGGTGGAACACCGGGGAGCTGTTTTTT.

V and J are TRBV13 and TRBJ2-7; D possibly matches TRBD1 or TRBD2 (5 bases each). V was cut by 4 bases and J by 2 bases, with 12 bases left in between. The CDR3 contains 14 residues. Germline CDR1 PRHDT, CDR2 FYEKMQ (reference sequence). CDR3 coding DNA: TGTGCCAGCAGCTCAGGGACGGGTCCCTACGAGCAGTACTTC. Its translation is CASSSGTGPYEQYF. The full variable domain, in which reference TRBV13 and TRBJ2-7 provide the parts outside the CDR3, is AAGVIQSPRHLIKEKRETATLKCYPIPRHDTVYWYQQGPGQDPQFLISFYEKMQSDKGSIPDRFSAQQFSDYHSELNMSSLELGDSALYFCASSSGTGPYEQYFGPGTRLTVT.

This clone was picked up a small number of times. The chain combines TRBV7-2 with TRBJ1-5; perhaps TRBD1 as D (5 bases). The V gene's germline CDR1 is SGHTA and CDR2 FQGNSA. The CDR3 has 15 amino acids. V was clipped by 1 base and J by 5 bases, with 12 bases between them. CDR3 coding DNA: TGTGCCAGCAGCTTAGAGGGGTTGGGATATCAGCCCCAGCATTTT. Protein product: CASSLEGLGYQPQHF.

This clone has only a few counts. The chain employs TRBV7-2 and TRBJ2-7, with 7 bases identical to TRBD1. The CDR3 extends over 15 amino acids. Trimming cost V 5 bases and J 2 bases; bases outside gene matches: 9. Germline V gives CDR1 SGHTA, CDR2 FQGNSA. CDR3 in amino acids: CASSPRGQATYEQYF. CDR3 DNA: TGTGCCAGCAGCCCGCGAGGACAGGCCACCTACGAGCAGTACTTC.

This sequence joins TRBV18 and TRBJ1-2; 8 nucleotides match TRBD1. The CDR3 has 16 residues. Germline V gene lookup returns CDR1 KGHSH and CDR2 LQKENI. V lost 3 bases to trimming and J lost 4 bases; unmatched junction nucleotides: 10. The CDR3 protein is CASSPKTGTGLYGYTF. DNA for the CDR3: TGTGCCAGCTCACCGAAAACCGGGACAGGACTCTATGGCTACACCTTC.

A few counts support this clone. The V and J genes are TRBV4-2 and TRBJ2-6, with 12 positions matching TRBD1. The V and J ends lost 3 bases and 4 bases, in that order; junction bases with no gene match: 16. The CDR3 consists of 21 residues. Germline-derived CDR1 and CDR2 are LGHNA and YNFKEQ. CDR3 DNA: TGTGCCAGCAGCCATATGTACCCGTCCGGGACAGGGGGCTCCGGGGCCAACGTCCTGACTTTC. It specifies CASSHMYPSGTGGSGANVLTF.

V usage is TRBV4-2 and J usage is TRBJ1-5; maybe TRBD1 (5 bases). There are 15 residues in the CDR3. The V gene lost 3 bases and the J gene lost 7 bases, with 16 bases spanning the gap. The germline CDR1 and CDR2 sequences are LGHNA and YNFKEQ. Here the CDR3 reads CASSHFQGFDQPQHF. The CDR3 coding sequence is TGTGCCAGCAGCCATTTCCAGGGTTTCGACCAGCCCCAGCATTTT.

This clone was recorded a few times. The chain links TRBV11-2 to TRBJ2-5; TRBD2 aligns across 7 bases. CDR1 and CDR2 from the germline V gene are SGHAT and FQNNGV. The V and J ends lost 0 bases and 2 bases, in that order; junction bases with no gene match: 6. The CDR3 runs 16 residues. The CDR3 sequence: CASSLEWSGEQETQYF. The CDR3, as DNA: TGTGCCAGCAGCTTAGAGTGGAGCGGGGAGCAAGAGACCCAGTACTTC. The full variable domain, with the rest looked up from reference TRBV11-2 and TRBJ2-5, is EAGVAQSPRYKIIEKRQSVAFWCNPISGHATLYWYQQILGQGPKLLIQFQNNGVVDDSQLPKDRFSAERLKGVDSTLKIQPAKLEDSAVYLCASSLEWSGEQETQYFGPGTRLLVL.

In DNA, the CDR3 is TGTGCCAGCAGGGGTCGGGGGGTGGCCCGTGAAGCTTTCTTT. Translated: CASRGRGVAREAFF. The chain has TRBV6-5 and TRBJ1-1, with D perhaps TRBD1 (5 bases). CDR1 is MNHEY, CDR2 SVGAGI, per germline. This CDR3 comprises 14 residues. The V end lost 6 bases, the J end lost 7 bases, and 18 bases lay between the germline ends.

This clone occurred once. This chain uses TRBV11-3 with TRBJ2-2; TRBD2 matches at 10 bases. Germline V gives CDR1 SGHNT, CDR2 YENEEA. CDR3 length equals 17 residues. J lost 0 bases, V lost 4 bases, and 5 bases had no gene match. The DNA for the CDR3 is TGTGCCAGCAGCTACCTAGCGGGGGCTGCGAACACCGGGGAGCTGTTTTTT. Its translation: CASSYLAGAANTGELFF.

The V and J genes are TRBV7-6 and TRBJ1-2; D remains unclear. This CDR3 is 13 amino acids long. Trimming shortened V by 6 bases and J by 6 bases, and 14 bases separated the two germline ends. In germline, CDR1 is SGHVS, CDR2 FNYEAQ. CDR3 sequence (DNA): TGTGCCAGCAGGGCCGGTGCCGGAGATGGCTACACCTTC. Its translation is CASRAGAGDGYTF.

This clone was seen only a few times. V gene TRBV6-4 combines with J gene TRBJ2-3, with TRBD2 matching 12 bases. V shed 4 bases and J 1 base; nucleotides not matched to a gene: 0. The germline gives CDR1 MRHNA, CDR2 SNTAGT. This CDR3 has 15 residues. The CDR3 spells CASSGLAGGTDTQYF. CDR3 nucleotide sequence: TGTGCCAGCAGTGGACTAGCGGGGGGCACAGATACGCAGTATTTT.

V usage is TRBV29-1 and J usage is TRBJ1-1; no clear D gene. Germline CDR1 SQVTM, CDR2 ANQGSEA. The V gene lost 2 bases and the J gene lost 0 bases, with 7 bases spanning the gap. The CDR3 covers 13 residues. The CDR3 sequence is CSVESGVNTEAFF. CDR3 coding DNA: TGCAGCGTTGAATCCGGGGTGAACACTGAAGCTTTCTTT.

This rearrangement joins TRBV30 to TRBJ1-6; the D is unclear. The CDR3 totals 15 residues. Germline V gives CDR1 GTSNPN, CDR2 SVGIG (reference sequence). With 3 bases removed from V and 11 bases from J, the gap between germline ends came to 20 bases. CDR3 in amino acids: CAWRRGEAGGAPLHF. For the CDR3, the DNA is TGTGCCTGGAGACGGGGTGAAGCCGGCGGGGCACCCCTCCACTTT.

The chain uses TRBV20-1 and TRBJ1-1; D is uncertain. The V gene lost 5 bases and the J gene lost 10 bases, with 14 bases spanning the gap. Germline V gene data show CDR1 as DFQATT and CDR2 as SNEGSKA (reference sequence). The CDR3 contains 11 residues. CDR3 sequence reads: CSALPTGGAFF. The CDR3 DNA follows: TGCAGTGCTCTCCCGACCGGAGGAGCTTTCTTT.

The V and J genes are TRBV6-5 and TRBJ2-1; D may be TRBD1 (7 bases). The CDR3 totals 15 residues. Germline V gives CDR1 MNHEY, CDR2 SVGAGI. With 8 bases removed from V and 5 bases from J, the gap between germline ends came to 19 bases. CDR3 nucleotides: TGTGCCAGCGGACTACCAGGGACAGTTAACAATGAGCAGTTCTTC. Translating gives CASGLPGTVNNEQFF.

The chain employs TRBV6-6 and TRBJ1-4; a possible D gene is TRBD1 (5 bases). In germline, CDR1 is MNHNY, CDR2 SVGAGI (reference sequence). The CDR3 is 15 amino acids. V lost 2 bases, J lost 4 bases, and 11 bases lay in between. The CDR3 DNA is TGTGCCAGCAGTTACCGGTCAGGGTTTAATGAAAAACTGTTTTTT. It translates to CASSYRSGFNEKLFF.